One TCR beta chain is described in this entry. There is no known antigen for this receptor. Base qualities are not provided; no much larger clone lies one nucleotide away. These data originate in a study of blood T cell repertoires in COVID-19 (dated by TCRdb to the early 2020s). About the investigation overall: The collaborator samples originated in the United States, Italy and Spain and spanned the acute and convalescent phases of COVID-19. The prospective study material was composed of cDNA or gDNA derived from T cells, B-cell-depleted T cells, or PBMCs. The repertoires were released in a freely available public database meant as a resource for research on the immune response to SARS-CoV-2. Where available, HLA class I and class II types were taken from metadata supplied by the sample provider and were not determined by assay-based typing. Samples came from the ongoing ImmuneRACE study (first 160 participants) plus 1,254 subjects from 6 global collaborators. The sample metadata nearly always contained a de-identified subject ID, COVID-19 status, age in years and sex. Subjects who had been exposed to COVID-19, were actively infected with it, or had recovered from it provided the deeply sampled blood TCRbeta repertoires that made up the dataset. Broader findings and caveats from the paper: The quantity of clinical and demographic metadata differed by source and by participant and was supplied without curation.

Samples from volunteer blood donors who had recovered from COVID-19 were contributed by a second Seattle source. Whole blood was collected in K2EDTA tubes by collaborating institutions according to the institutions' own protocols. Collaborator samples were shipped for TCRbeta analysis as frozen whole blood, isolated PBMCs, or DNA extracted from either sample type. There are 14 amino acids in the CDR3, from cysteine to phenylalanine inclusive. The DNA shown is the 42-base CDR3, in frame from base 1. As encoded in the germline V gene (reference sequence), CDR1 is MNHEY while CDR2 is SMNVEV. The junction carries 17 bases between V and J, which are trimmed by 4 bases and 8 bases respectively. TCRbeta CDR3 regions were amplified from genomic DNA using the immunoSEQ Assay, a bias-controlled multiplex PCR. The authors' analysis ran thus. Nucleated cell counts per sample were estimated from amplification of reference gene primers within the assay. To quantify the absolute abundance of each unique TCRbeta CDR3 rearrangement, sequence reads were collapsed and filtered. Productive Simpson clonality was computed per sample as the square root of Simpson's diversity index over productive rearrangements. In TCRdb, the immuneACCESS table is reduced to in-frame sequences with V and J assigned. These tables do not hold every clone; where another copy was compared, an unresolved V gene accounts for under half, and the others remain unexplained. The D gene and trimming were derived from the DNA, and the V and J assignments and clone size from that table. The sample table holds approximately 170,000 clones, of which approximately 84% were seen once. Approximately 7.7% of the sample is in the top ten clones.

Sequenced sample: peripheral blood. The receptor was isolated from a man in his forties who had recovered from COVID-19. The V and J segments used are TRBV27 and TRBJ1-2, with TRBD1 perhaps the D gene, on 6 matching bases. The bases are TGTGCCAGCAGTTCGACAGGTCCCCATCCCGGCTACACCTTC. It is translated as CASSSTGPHPGYTF.